This entry lists 32 T cell receptor beta chains sequenced from one sample in a study of cytomegalovirus exposure and HLA in healthy donors. PCR was performed using 60 Vbeta and 13 Jbeta primers. Here immunoSEQ multiplex PCR was the method, and the copy in TCRdb shows in-frame clones only, minus some. The repertoire includes 130,000 or so clones, about two thirds of them detected once, and around 6.6% sits in the top ten. Sequenced material: PBMCs. The receptors stem from a man aged 35 to 55 in good health and CMV-seropositive.

J is TRBJ2-2 and V is TRBV4-2; D is unresolved. V lost 3 bases, J lost 0 bases, and 5 bases lay in between. CDR3 length: 14 amino acids. Germline assignment: CDR1 LGHNA and CDR2 YNFKEQ. The CDR3 spells CASSHGPNTGELFF. DNA for the CDR3: TGTGCCAGCAGCCATGGGCCGAACACCGGGGAGCTGTTTTTT.

The V gene is TRBV9, the J gene TRBJ2-3; 11 bases fit TRBD2. With 0 bases clipped from V and 2 bases from J, the junction kept 2 bases outside the gene matches. The CDR3 is 16 residues long. CDR1 and CDR2 (germline): SGDLS, YYNGEE. The CDR3 DNA reads as TGTGCCAGCAGCGTAGAGGGACTAGCGGACACAGATACGCAGTATTTT. Its protein product is CASSVEGLADTDTQYF.

The CDR3, as DNA: TGTGCCAGCAGCAAGGACAGGGGGGTCGGAGAGACCCAGTACTTC. Its protein is CASSKDRGVGETQYF. The chain combines TRBV6-1 with TRBJ2-5; TRBD1 aligns across 10 bases. Trimming took 6 bases from V and 4 from J; bases not matched to a gene: 8. The CDR3 has 15 residues. Germline V gene lookup returns CDR1 MNHNS and CDR2 SASEGT.

The rearrangement links TRBV9 to TRBJ1-1, with 7 positions matching TRBD1. V was clipped by 0 bases and J by 1 base; unmatched bases: 3. Per the germline V gene, CDR1 is SGDLS and CDR2 is YYNGEE. The CDR3 contains 15 residues. CDR3 coding DNA: TGTGCCAGCAGCGTAGCAGGGGGAACGAACACTGAAGCTTTCTTT. Translation gives CASSVAGGTNTEAFF. Full variable domain (missing parts from reference TRBV9 and TRBJ1-1): DSGVTQTPKHLITATGQRVTLRCSPRSGDLSVYWYQQSLDQGLQFLIQYYNGEERAKGNILERFSAQQFPDLHSELNLSSLELGDSALYFCASSVAGGTNTEAFFGQGTRLTVV.

This clone has just a few counts. The rearrangement links TRBV6-6 to TRBJ2-7; no definite D call. The CDR3 has 12 residues. Germline CDR1 is MNHNY and CDR2 is SVGAGI (reference sequence). The V gene lost 6 bases and the J gene lost 3 bases, with 9 bases spanning the gap. CDR3 DNA: TGTGCCAGCAGCCGCTCGGGCTACGAGCAGTACTTC. Protein sequence: CASSRSGYEQYF.

The chain has TRBV6-1 and TRBJ2-1; D possibly corresponds to TRBD1 (6 bases). Germline CDR1 MNHNS, CDR2 SASEGT. This CDR3 is built from 15 residues. V lost 7 bases and J lost 4, with 17 bases in between. CDR3 amino acids: CASKRQGSRYNEQFF. The CDR3 DNA is TGTGCCAGCAAGAGGCAGGGGAGTCGGTACAATGAGCAGTTCTTC.

Details on this clone: The CDR3 does not end in the conserved phenylalanine or tryptophan, so this is likely a read error. V gene TRBV13 combines with J gene TRBJ1-3; D gene uncertain. Looked up from germline, CDR1 is PRHDT and CDR2 is FYEKMQ (reference sequence). There are 12 residues in the CDR3. Trimming removed 4 bases from V and 6 bases from J, with 7 bases in between. The DNA of the CDR3 is TGTGCCAGCAGCTATAACAAAAACACCATATATCTT. This translates into CASSYNKNTIYL.

This chain joins TRBV6-6 and TRBJ2-5, with 10 bases aligning to TRBD2. The J call may be faulty, since TRBJ2-7 better matches the DNA end. Germline lookup yields CDR1 MNHNY and CDR2 SVGAGI (reference sequence). This CDR3 has 14 amino acids. The CDR3 loop reads CASRPSGSRDEQYF. Here the CDR3 DNA reads TGTGCCAGCAGACCTAGCGGGAGTCGGGACGAGCAGTACTTC.

The V gene is TRBV7-8, the J gene TRBJ2-5; TRBD1 aligns across 7 bases. The better agreement between TRBJ2-7 and the DNA end casts doubt on the J call. The length of the CDR3 is 15 residues. The germline V gene has CDR1 SGHVS and CDR2 FQNEAQ. CDR3 in DNA: TGTGCCAGCAGCTTCGGAGACAGGGATGACTACGAGCAGTACTTC. Translation: CASSFGDRDDYEQYF.

The genes are TRBV28 and TRBJ1-1; 8 nucleotides line up with TRBD1. Trimming took 3 bases from V and 9 from J; bases not matched to a gene: 9. This CDR3 spans 14 amino acids. The germline gives CDR1 MDHEN, CDR2 SYDVKM. CDR3 bases: TGTGCCAGCAGTTTGCTTGGGACAGGAGAGAAAGCTTTCTTT. Amino acids: CASSLLGTGEKAFF.

V gene TRBV27 combines with J gene TRBJ1-2, with 8 bases aligning to TRBD1. The CDR3 covers 14 residues. V was pared by 6 bases and J by 8 bases, with 11 bases of the junction left unmatched. Looked up from germline, CDR1 is MNHEY and CDR2 is SMNVEV (reference sequence). The CDR3 here is CASSPDRVLGGYTF. CDR3 in DNA: TGTGCCAGCAGCCCGGACAGGGTGCTGGGCGGCTACACCTTC.

V and J are TRBV2 and TRBJ2-5; TRBD1 agrees at 8 bases. The CDR3 spans 16 residues. The germline V gene encodes CDR1 SNHLY and CDR2 FYNNEI. V lost 6 bases and J lost 3; bases outside the gene matches: 12. CDR3: CASSASSAGGEETQYF. DNA for the CDR3: TGTGCCAGCAGCGCCTCGTCCGCAGGGGGCGAAGAGACCCAGTACTTC.

This clone was recorded a few times. This chain joins TRBV6-6 and TRBJ1-1, with TRBD1 matching 8 bases. The CDR3 is made up of 15 amino acids. The trim removed 7 bases at V and 3 bases at J, leaving 10 bases unmatched. Germline values: CDR1 MNHNY, CDR2 SVGAGI (reference sequence). The CDR3 bases are TGTGCCAGCACCCCCCAGGGGGCCATGTACACTGAAGCTTTCTTT. It encodes CASTPQGAMYTEAFF.

This clone was seen a single time. This chain links TRBV7-8 with TRBJ2-5; TRBD2 might be the D (6 bases). The V end lost 4 bases, the J end lost 5 bases, and 17 bases lay between the germline ends. The germline V gene encodes CDR1 SGHVS and CDR2 FQNEAQ. CDR3 length equals 15 residues. CDR3 residues: CASSSQQPSGETQYF. DNA for the CDR3: TGTGCCAGCAGCTCTCAACAACCCAGCGGGGAGACCCAGTACTTC. The variable domain in full, with the rest retrieved from reference TRBV7-8 and TRBJ2-5, is GAGVSQSPRYKVAKRGQDVALRCDPISGHVSLFWYQQALGQGPEFLTYFQNEAQLDKSGLPSDRFFAERPEGSVSTLKIQRTQQEDSAVYLCASSSQQPSGETQYFGPGTRLLVL.

The gene calls are TRBV29-1 and TRBJ1-4, with 7 bases lining up with TRBD1. V gave up 7 bases and J gave up 0 bases; unmatched junction bases: 5. CDR1 is SQVTM and CDR2 is ANQGSEA in the germline V gene. The CDR3 sequence is 14 residues long. CDR3 sequence (DNA): TGCAGCGCCAAACAGGGGACAACTAATGAAAAACTGTTTTTT. It encodes CSAKQGTTNEKLFF.

V gene TRBV2 combines with J gene TRBJ1-5, with 7 positions matching TRBD1. Trimming cost V 5 bases and J 8 bases; bases outside gene matches: 12. CDR1 SNHLY and CDR2 FYNNEI come from the germline V gene. This CDR3 is 15 amino acids long. The CDR3 spells CASSNGQASLKPQHF. CDR3 nucleotide sequence: TGTGCCAGCAGTAACGGACAGGCAAGTCTTAAGCCCCAGCATTTT.

This clone has a handful of counts. The chain recombines TRBV7-2 with TRBJ1-1, with 9 positions matching TRBD1. V lost 5 bases and J lost 5; bases outside the gene matches: 9. From germline, CDR1 is SGHTA and CDR2 FQGNSA. The CDR3 spans 15 residues. The CDR3 DNA sequence: TGTGCCAGCAGCCCTCCGGGACAGGGCGGGACTGAAGCTTTCTTT. Its protein product is CASSPPGQGGTEAFF.

The chain couples TRBV9 to TRBJ1-4, with a possible D match to TRBD1 (5 bases). Germline-derived CDR1 and CDR2 are SGDLS and YYNGEE. Trimming stripped 0 bases from V and 0 bases from J, with 15 bases between. The CDR3 length is 18 residues. The CDR3 loop is CASSVGLGGFATNEKLFF. The CDR3 DNA sequence: TGTGCCAGCAGCGTAGGGTTGGGGGGTTTTGCAACTAATGAAAAACTGTTTTTT.

This clone was seen more than once but under ten times. The gene calls are TRBV10-2 and TRBJ2-7; 8 bases map to TRBD2. V lost 4 bases and J lost 0; bases outside the gene matches: 11. There are 17 residues in the CDR3. Germline V gene lookup returns CDR1 WSHSY and CDR2 SAAADI. The CDR3 DNA reads TGCGCCAGCAGTGCCCACCGGGGGGGGCTGAACTCCTACGAGCAGTACTTC. Encoded protein: CASSAHRGGLNSYEQYF.

In this sample, this clone turned up a few times. The chain combines TRBV5-1 with TRBJ1-5; 7 nucleotides agree with TRBD1. J gave up 4 bases and V 6 bases, and 13 bases lay outside the gene matches. The germline V gene encodes CDR1 SGHRS and CDR2 YFSETQ. This CDR3 is 16 amino acids long. The CDR3 nucleotides read TGCGCCAGCATCCGGACAGGACCTACTTTAAATCAGCCCCAGCATTTT. This sequence encodes CASIRTGPTLNQPQHF.

A word on this clone: Other DNA sequences in this sample translate to the same CDR3. The chain employs TRBV13 and TRBJ1-2; D is unclear. The germline V and J ends were trimmed by 2 bases and 5 bases, with 12 bases remaining between them. CDR3 size: 14 residues. Germline V gene sequence: CDR1 PRHDT, CDR2 FYEKMQ (reference sequence). CDR3 sequence reads: CASSLPSRGYGYTF. The DNA of the CDR3 is TGTGCCAGCAGCTTACCTAGTCGTGGATATGGCTACACCTTC. The entire variable domain, with the rest obtained from reference TRBV13 and TRBJ1-2, is as follows: AAGVIQSPRHLIKEKRETATLKCYPIPRHDTVYWYQQGPGQDPQFLISFYEKMQSDKGSIPDRFSAQQFSDYHSELNMSSLELGDSALYFCASSLPSRGYGYTFGSGTRLTVV.

This sequence joins TRBV7-6 and TRBJ2-7, with TRBD1 as a possible D gene (6 bases). The CDR3 has 13 residues. V lost 6 bases and J 7 bases, leaving 16 bases between the germline ends. Germline V gene sequence: CDR1 SGHVS, CDR2 FNYEAQ. The CDR3, as DNA: TGTGCCAGCAGTCCGGTGGCAGGGGATGAGCAGTACTTC. It specifies CASSPVAGDEQYF.

The chain employs TRBV7-8 and TRBJ2-7, with a tentative D call TRBD1 (5 bases). Germline lookup yields CDR1 SGHVS and CDR2 FQNEAQ. Trimming took 0 bases from V and 2 from J, leaving 8 bases between them. The CDR3 is made up of 14 amino acids. As DNA, the CDR3 is TGTGCCAGCAGCTTAGCGGACAAGACCTACGAGCAGTACTTC. Its translation is CASSLADKTYEQYF.

This chain joins TRBV10-3 and TRBJ2-7; D is unclear. V was shortened by 4 bases and J by 5 bases, with 12 bases between the two germline ends. Germline V gene data show CDR1 as ENHRY and CDR2 as SYGVKD. The CDR3 has 13 amino acids. The CDR3 protein is CAISAPIQNEQYF. The CDR3 bases are TGTGCCATCAGTGCCCCCATCCAGAACGAGCAGTACTTC.

This chain joins TRBV10-3 and TRBJ2-7; TRBD1 might be the D (5 bases). The germline gives CDR1 ENHRY, CDR2 SYGVKD. The CDR3 is made up of 14 amino acids. The V end was cut by 4 bases, the J end by 6 bases, with 16 bases between. The CDR3 nucleotides are TGTGCCATCAGTGGTCAGGGTGTAGGTTCCGAGCAGTACTTC. Translation gives CAISGQGVGSEQYF.

The chain recombines TRBV4-1 with TRBJ1-5, with 7 bases matching TRBD1. Germline CDR1 reads MGHRA; CDR2 reads YSYEKL. This CDR3 spans 14 amino acids. V dropped 1 base and J dropped 6; count of bases not matched to a gene: 3. This CDR3 reads CASSQGTGVQPQHF. The DNA of the CDR3 is TGCGCCAGCAGCCAAGGTACAGGGGTTCAGCCCCAGCATTTT.

This chain connects TRBV29-1 to TRBJ2-1, with TRBD2 identical over 15 bases. Germline V CDR1 and CDR2: SQVTM, ANQGSEA. Unmatched junction bases numbered 3, after V lost 3 bases and J lost 0 bases. The CDR3 runs to 17 residues. CDR3 coding DNA: TGCAGCGTTGAGGGACTAGCGGGGGGCTTCTCCTACAATGAGCAGTTCTTC. Its translation is CSVEGLAGGFSYNEQFF.

The chain has TRBV5-6 and TRBJ2-5; 9 bases agree with TRBD1. The CDR3 is made up of 13 amino acids. Germline V gives CDR1 SGHDT, CDR2 YYEEEE. The junction had 6 bases not matched to a gene; V was cut back by 10 bases and J by 2 bases. The CDR3, as DNA: TGTGCCGGGGGGGACAGGGAACAAGAGACCCAGTACTTC. This gives the protein CAGGDREQETQYF.

The V call is TRBV11-2, the J call TRBJ1-1, with D unclear. CDR3 length: 15 residues. Per germline, CDR1 SGHAT and CDR2 FQNNGV. Trimming removed 0 bases at V and 1 base at J, with 9 bases between. The CDR3 nucleotides read TGTGCCAGCAGCTTAGATCCCAGGTCGAACACTGAAGCTTTCTTT. The encoded protein is CASSLDPRSNTEAFF.

In its sample, this clone was seen a few times. This chain links TRBV7-2 with TRBJ2-7, with a possible D match to TRBD2 (6 bases). Germline V gene lookup returns CDR1 SGHTA and CDR2 FQGNSA. The CDR3 sequence is 14 residues long. V was pared by 3 bases and J by 3 bases, with 12 bases between. CDR3 in amino acids: CASSFGGNGYEQYF. DNA for the CDR3: TGTGCCAGCAGCTTCGGGGGAAACGGCTACGAGCAGTACTTC.

The CDR3 loop is CASSPRTSGGEEQFF. In nucleotides, the CDR3 is TGTGCCAGCTCACCAAGGACTAGCGGGGGGGAAGAGCAGTTCTTC. The chain recombines TRBV18 with TRBJ2-1; TRBD2 matches 15 bases. The germline CDR1 and CDR2 sequences are KGHSH and LQKENI. V was pared by 2 bases and J by 10 bases, with 3 bases of the junction left unmatched. The CDR3 is 15 amino acids.

This clone was picked up one time. The CDR3 reads CASSSGTSSYNEQFF. Here the CDR3 DNA reads TGTGCCAGCAGCTCCGGGACAAGCTCCTACAATGAGCAGTTCTTC. The rearrangement joins TRBV7-2 to TRBJ2-1; D is perhaps TRBD1 (6 bases). CDR1 is SGHTA and CDR2 is FQGNSA in the germline V gene. Trimming removed 4 bases at V and 0 bases at J, with 10 bases between. The CDR3 extends over 15 amino acids. The variable domain in full, with the rest retrieved from reference TRBV7-2 and TRBJ2-1, is GAGVSQSPSNKVTEKGKDVELRCDPISGHTALYWYRQSLGQGLEFLIYFQGNSAPDKSGLPSDRFSAERTGGSVSTLTIQRTQQEDSAVYLCASSSGTSSYNEQFFGPGTRLTVL.